This T cell receptor beta chain was sequenced in a study of blood T cells in healthy people across ages. The length of the CDR3 is 16 residues. The germline CDR1 and CDR2 sequences are SGDLS and YYNGEE. V was pared by 3 bases and J by 8 bases, with 10 bases of the junction left unmatched. The authors ran a second PCR of about 6 to 11 cycles using a sample-barcoded 5' primer and a J-beta primer mix. TCRdb redid the calling of the 5' RACE reads with MiXCR, one entry per CDR3 protein. The sample yields fewer than 1.5 million distinct CDR3 sequences, 42% seen once. This clonotype has a handful of counts. Healthy individuals of Caucasian origin from Russia, aged roughly 6 to 100, served as donors.

This receptor was taken from a woman between 18 and 29 years old in good health. Source material: blood. The rearrangement links TRBV9 to TRBJ2-1; 11 bases are shared with TRBD2. The CDR3 is CASSGGVLAGGHEQFF. The CDR3 nucleotides read TGTGCCAGCAGCGGAGGAGTGCTAGCGGGGGGCCATGAGCAGTTCTTC.